This T cell receptor beta chain emerged from a study of T cells in Graves' hyperthyroidism and ophthalmopathy. Regions amplified from RNA transcripts were the TCR beta CDR3 regions. When the TCR CDR3 underwent first-round RT-PCR, the HTBI primer set was used. MiXCR, applied by TCRdb to the multiplex PCR reads, yields one record per CDR3 protein. The table has around 600,000 distinct CDR3 sequences, about 15% seen once; the top ten hold around 12%. Sequencing was done on a sample of blood. The source is a woman in her forties or fifties with Graves' ophthalmopathy.

The CDR3 bases are TGCGCCAGCAGCACCGGGACCCGAGGAGCCGGGGAGCTGTTTTTT. Translating gives CASSTGTRGAGELFF. The chain has TRBV5-1 and TRBJ2-2; D assignment may be TRBD1 or TRBD2 (5 bases each). CDR1 is SGHRS and CDR2 is YFSETQ in the germline V gene. This CDR3 contains 15 residues. With 4 bases removed from V and 6 bases from J, the gap between germline ends came to 16 bases. The complete variable domain, with remaining parts taken from reference TRBV5-1 and TRBJ2-2, reads KAGVTQTPRYLIKTRGQQVTLSCSPISGHRSVSWYQQTPGQGLQFLFEYFSETQRNKGNFPGRFSGRQFSNSRSEMNVSTLELGDSALYLCASSTGTRGAGELFFGEGSRLTVL.